This T cell receptor beta chain came from a study of shared clonotypes between healthy human individuals. All the donors were Caucasian adults who lived in Nashville, Tennessee. Turning to this clone: Its specificity is unknown.

The germline gives CDR1 SNHLY, CDR2 FYNNEI. The CDR3 is 13 residues long. V was pared by 6 bases and J by 3 bases, with 11 bases between. Overall study findings and caveats: Among donors, clonotype sharing was expected to be affected by sequencing depth. Memory subsets generally showed lower estimated richness than naive subsets.

TCRdb keeps only in-frame clones here, not all; method: immunoSEQ multiplex PCR. The data hold over 950,000 clones, with around three quarters observed a single time. V gene TRBV2 combines with J gene TRBJ2-5; unclear D gene. The source material was memory CD4+ T cells from PBMCs. Described subset: CD45RA-negative fraction. This sequence originates from a man aged 18 to 29 in good health. Some clones in this sample may be carry-over from other donors' samples. The chain's CDR3 is CASSKDNEETQYF. Here the CDR3 DNA reads TGTGCCAGCAGCAAAGACAACGAAGAGACCCAGTACTTC.